The rows below give T cell receptor beta chains drawn from one sample of a study of CD8+ T cells in alopecia areata. Produced via immunoSEQ multiplex PCR; TCRdb's table is partial and in-frame only. The table shows over 200,000 clones, with about three fifths occurring only once. The sample in question was CD4+ T cells sorted from blood, obtained at week 0. The receptors were sampled from a human donor with alopecia areata. The CDR3 runs from the conserved cysteine through the conserved F or W. Fields, in order: V gene, J gene, clone size, D gene, CDR3 length, CDR3 DNA, CDR3 protein. D genes are given only for firm matches. The size field is filled for only some rows; it gives once, few, many or a size class.

V: TRBV20-1
J: TRBJ2-3
size: -
D: -
length: 11
DNA: TGCAGTGCCCGGTGGGCAGATACGCAGTATTTT
CDR3: CSARWADTQYF

V: TRBV2
J: TRBJ1-1
size: -
D: -
length: 12
DNA: TGTGCCAGCAGCCGGTCCTCCCCCGAAGCTTTCTTT
CDR3: CASSRSSPEAFF

V: TRBV6-5
J: TRBJ2-3
size: -
D: -
length: 13
DNA: TGTGCCAGCAAGGGATTAGCCACAGATACGCAGTATTTT
CDR3: CASKGLATDTQYF

V: TRBV6-1
J: TRBJ1-1
size: -
D: -
length: 12
DNA: TGTGCCAGCAGGTACAGGAACACTGAAGCTTTCTTT
CDR3: CASRYRNTEAFF

V: TRBV10-3
J: TRBJ1-1
size: few
D: TRBD1
length: 13
DNA: TGTGCCACCGGACAGGCTTTTGACACTGAAGCTTTCTTT
CDR3: CATGQAFDTEAFF

V: TRBV5-1
J: TRBJ2-1
size: once
D: TRBD1
length: 15
DNA: TGCGCCAGCAGCTTGGTCGACAGGGGCCGGAATGAGCAGTTCTTC
CDR3: CASSLVDRGRNEQFF

V: TRBV10-3
J: TRBJ1-6
size: -
D: -
length: 14
DNA: TGTGCCATCAGTGACAGATTTAGTGATTCACCCCTCCACTTT
CDR3: CAISDRFSDSPLHF

V: TRBV11-2
J: TRBJ2-7
size: -
D: TRBD2
length: 15
DNA: TGTGCCAGCAGGTCCCTCAGCGGGAGAGTGTACGAGCAGTACTTC
CDR3: CASRSLSGRVYEQYF

V: TRBV30
J: TRBJ2-5
size: -
D: -
length: 15
DNA: TGTGCCTGGAGCCCCACCGGCGGCCTACAAGAGACCCAGTACTTC
CDR3: CAWSPTGGLQETQYF

V: TRBV9
J: TRBJ2-3
size: -
D: TRBD1
length: 13
DNA: TGTGCCAGCAGCTCCTCCCAGGGGGCGACGCAGTATTTT
CDR3: CASSSSQGATQYF

V: TRBV7-9
J: TRBJ2-6
size: many
D: -
length: 15
DNA: TGTGCCAGCAGCTTAGCGGGGGCTGGGGCCAACGTCCTGACTTTC
CDR3: CASSLAGAGANVLTF

V: TRBV19
J: TRBJ1-2
size: -
D: TRBD1
length: 15
DNA: TGTGCCAGTACCATACCGGGACAGGGGAAGTATGGCTACACCTTC
CDR3: CASTIPGQGKYGYTF

V: TRBV19
J: TRBJ1-6
size: -
D: -
length: 17
DNA: TGTGCCAGTAGTTCAGGAAGACCGGGACTGGAAAATTCACCCCTCCACTTT
CDR3: CASSSGRPGLENSPLHF

V: TRBV11-1
J: TRBJ2-2
size: -
D: -
length: 14
DNA: TGTGCCAGCAGCTTACGGACGAACACCGGGGAGCTGTTTTTT
CDR3: CASSLRTNTGELFF

V: TRBV7-8
J: TRBJ2-7
size: -
D: TRBD1
length: 12
DNA: TGTGCCAGCAGCTCAGGACAGGCGGGGCAGTACTTC
CDR3: CASSSGQAGQYF

V: TRBV30
J: TRBJ1-5
size: -
D: TRBD1
length: 12
DNA: TGTGCCTGGAACAGGGGAAATCAGCCCCAGCATTTT
CDR3: CAWNRGNQPQHF

V: TRBV29-1
J: TRBJ2-7
size: -
D: TRBD1
length: 15
DNA: TGCAGCGTTGAGAGATCGACAGGGGGTGGCCACGAGCAGTACTTC
CDR3: CSVERSTGGGHEQYF

V: TRBV4-1
J: TRBJ1-2
size: -
D: TRBD1
length: 15
DNA: TGCGCCAGCAGCCAAGGATTGACAGGGACCTATGGCTACACCTTC
CDR3: CASSQGLTGTYGYTF

V: TRBV5-8
J: TRBJ1-2
size: -
D: -
length: 13
DNA: TGTGCCAGCAGCTTGGGACCGGGGAGGCGCTACACCTTC
CDR3: CASSLGPGRRYTF

V: TRBV4-1
J: TRBJ2-3
size: -
D: TRBD1
length: 15
DNA: TGCGCCAGCAGCCCAAACAGGGGAGGCACAGATACGCAGTATTTT
CDR3: CASSPNRGGTDTQYF

V: TRBV9
J: TRBJ1-6
size: -
D: TRBD1
length: 14
DNA: TGTGCCAGCAGCCGGGGACAGGGAAATTCACCCCTCCACTTT
CDR3: CASSRGQGNSPLHF

V: TRBV5-1
J: TRBJ2-2
size: few
D: TRBD1
length: 17
DNA: TGCGCCAGCAGCTTGAGGACAGGGAGAGCGAACACCGGGGAGCTGTTTTTT
CDR3: CASSLRTGRANTGELFF

V: TRBV5-1
J: TRBJ2-7
size: -
D: -
length: 15
DNA: TGCGCCAGCAGCTTGGAGGACATCTACTCCTACGAGCAGTACTTC
CDR3: CASSLEDIYSYEQYF